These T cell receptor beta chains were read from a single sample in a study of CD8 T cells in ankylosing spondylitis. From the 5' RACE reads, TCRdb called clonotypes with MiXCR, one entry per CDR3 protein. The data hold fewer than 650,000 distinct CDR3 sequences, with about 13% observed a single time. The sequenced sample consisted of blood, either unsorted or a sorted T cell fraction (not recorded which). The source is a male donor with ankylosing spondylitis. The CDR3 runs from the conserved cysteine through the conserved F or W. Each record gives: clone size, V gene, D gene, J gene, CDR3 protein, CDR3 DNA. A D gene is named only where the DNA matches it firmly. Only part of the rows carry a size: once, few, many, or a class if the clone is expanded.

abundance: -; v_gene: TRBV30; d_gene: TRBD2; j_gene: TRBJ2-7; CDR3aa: CAWSVLAGGPYEQYF; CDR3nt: TGTGCCTGGAGTGTACTAGCGGGGGGACCCTACGAGCAGTACTTC
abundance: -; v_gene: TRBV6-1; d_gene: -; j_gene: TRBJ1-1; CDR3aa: CASSARTRDTEAFF; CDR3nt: TGTGCCAGCAGTGCCCGGACACGAGACACTGAAGCTTTCTTT
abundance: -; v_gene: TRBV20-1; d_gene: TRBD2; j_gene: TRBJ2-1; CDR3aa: CSARDPTSGSYNEQFF; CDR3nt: TGCAGTGCTAGAGACCCGACTAGCGGGAGTTACAATGAGCAGTTCTTC
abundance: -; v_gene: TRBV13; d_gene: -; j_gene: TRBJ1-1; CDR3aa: CASSFGTHMNTEAFF; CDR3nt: TGTGCCAGCAGCTTTGGCACCCACATGAACACTGAAGCTTTCTTT
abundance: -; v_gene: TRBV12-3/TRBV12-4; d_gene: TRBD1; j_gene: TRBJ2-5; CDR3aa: CASSLQGAGQETQYF; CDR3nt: TGTGCCAGCAGTTTACAGGGGGCCGGGCAAGAGACCCAGTACTTC
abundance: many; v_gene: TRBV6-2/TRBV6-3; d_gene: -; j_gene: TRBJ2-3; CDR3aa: CASSPTGGAMDTQYF; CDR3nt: TGTGCCAGCAGTCCAACCGGGGGAGCGATGGATACGCAGTATTTT
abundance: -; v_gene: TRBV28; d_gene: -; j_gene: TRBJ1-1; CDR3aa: CASSLGQRKAFF; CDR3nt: TGTGCCAGCAGCCTCGGACAGCGAAAAGCTTTCTTT
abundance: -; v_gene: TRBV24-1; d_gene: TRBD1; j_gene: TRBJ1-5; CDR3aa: CATRAGGGQPQHF; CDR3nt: TGTGCCACCCGGGCAGGGGGCGGTCAGCCCCAGCATTTT
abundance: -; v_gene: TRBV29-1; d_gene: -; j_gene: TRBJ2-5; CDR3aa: CSVEDRSFQETQYF; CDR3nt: TGCAGCGTTGAAGATCGGTCCTTCCAAGAGACCCAGTACTTC
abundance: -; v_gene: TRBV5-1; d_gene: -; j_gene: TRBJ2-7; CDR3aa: CASSQPSQDEQYF; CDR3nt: TGCGCCAGCAGCCAGCCTAGTCAGGACGAGCAGTACTTC
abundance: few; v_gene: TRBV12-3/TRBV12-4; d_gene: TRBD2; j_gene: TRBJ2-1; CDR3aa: CASSTALASNEQFF; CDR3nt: TGTGCCAGCAGTACAGCACTAGCGTCGAATGAGCAGTTCTTC
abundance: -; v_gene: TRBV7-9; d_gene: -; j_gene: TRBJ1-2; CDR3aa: CASSLAYGYTF; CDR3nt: TGTGCCTCCTCACTGGCCTATGGCTACACCTTC
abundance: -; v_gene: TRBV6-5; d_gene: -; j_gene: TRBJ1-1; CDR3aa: CASSYSGEVTEAFF; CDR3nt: TGTGCCAGCAGTTATTCAGGGGAGGTGACTGAAGCTTTCTTT
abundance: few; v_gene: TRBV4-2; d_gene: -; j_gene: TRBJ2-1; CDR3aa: CASSPVTYNEQFF; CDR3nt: TGTGCCAGCAGCCCCGTCACCTACAATGAGCAGTTCTTC
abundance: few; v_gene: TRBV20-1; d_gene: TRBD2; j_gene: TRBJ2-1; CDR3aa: CSALSGNSYNEQFF; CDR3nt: TGCAGTGCCCTTAGCGGGAACTCCTACAATGAGCAGTTCTTC
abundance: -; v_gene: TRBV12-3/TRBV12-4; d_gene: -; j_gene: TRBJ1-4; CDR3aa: CASRKGGPNEKLFF; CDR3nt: TGTGCCAGCAGAAAAGGGGGGCCTAATGAAAAACTGTTTTTT
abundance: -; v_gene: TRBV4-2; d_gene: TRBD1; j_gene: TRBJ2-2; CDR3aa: CASSHETGQGAFSVTGELFF; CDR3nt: TGTGCCAGCAGCCATGAGACGGGACAGGGGGCATTTTCCGTAACCGGGGAGCTGTTTTTT
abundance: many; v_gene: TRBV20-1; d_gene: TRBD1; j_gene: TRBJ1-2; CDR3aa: CSAFAGTVEDYGYTF; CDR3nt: TGCAGTGCCTTTGCCGGGACAGTCGAGGACTATGGCTACACCTTC
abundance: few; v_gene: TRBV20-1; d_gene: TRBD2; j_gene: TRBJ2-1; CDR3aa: CSALTSGSSYNEQFF; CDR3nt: TGCAGTGCTCTAACTAGCGGGAGTTCCTACAATGAGCAGTTCTTC
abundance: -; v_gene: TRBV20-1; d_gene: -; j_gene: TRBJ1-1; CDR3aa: CSARAEADYTEAFF; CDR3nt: TGCAGTGCTAGGGCGGAGGCAGACTACACTGAAGCTTTCTTT
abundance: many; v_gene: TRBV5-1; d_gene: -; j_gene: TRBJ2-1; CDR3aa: CASSPGIDNEQFF; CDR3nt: TGCGCCAGCAGCCCAGGGATCGACAATGAGCAGTTCTTC
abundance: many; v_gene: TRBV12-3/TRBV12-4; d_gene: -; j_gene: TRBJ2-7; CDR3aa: CASSDWVEQYF; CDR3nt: TGTGCCAGCAGTGACTGGGTCGAGCAGTACTTC
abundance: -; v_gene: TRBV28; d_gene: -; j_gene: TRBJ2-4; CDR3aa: CASSPPGSLAKNIQYF; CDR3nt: TGTGCCAGCAGTCCACCAGGGAGCCTAGCCAAAAACATTCAGTACTTC
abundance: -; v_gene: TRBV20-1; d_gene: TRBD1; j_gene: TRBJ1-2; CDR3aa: CSASGTVHGYTF; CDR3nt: TGCAGTGCTAGCGGGACAGTTCATGGCTACACCTTC
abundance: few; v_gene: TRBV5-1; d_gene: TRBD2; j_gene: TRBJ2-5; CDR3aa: CASSAGTSQETQYF; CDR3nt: TGCGCCAGCAGCGCCGGGACTAGCCAGGAGACCCAGTACTTC
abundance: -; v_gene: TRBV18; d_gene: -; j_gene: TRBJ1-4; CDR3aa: CASSSQDGNEKLFF; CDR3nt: TGTGCCAGCTCATCCCAGGACGGTAATGAAAAACTGTTTTTT
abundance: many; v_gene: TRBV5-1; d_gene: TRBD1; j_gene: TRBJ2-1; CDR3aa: CASSGRDRGRSYNEQFF; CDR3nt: TGCGCCAGCAGCGGCCGGGACAGGGGGAGATCCTACAATGAGCAGTTCTTC
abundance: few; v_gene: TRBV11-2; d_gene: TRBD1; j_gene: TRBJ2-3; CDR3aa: CASSFLLGAGGNLDTDTQYF; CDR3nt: TGTGCCAGCAGCTTCCTTTTGGGGGCAGGGGGCAATCTAGATACAGATACGCAGTATTTT
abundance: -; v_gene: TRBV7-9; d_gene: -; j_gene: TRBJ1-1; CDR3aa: CASSLETGGDTEAFF; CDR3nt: TGTGCCAGCAGCTTAGAAACGGGGGGGGACACTGAAGCTTTCTTT
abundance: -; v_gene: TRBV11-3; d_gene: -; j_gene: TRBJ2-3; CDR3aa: CASSLARQGVGDTQYF; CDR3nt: TGTGCCAGCAGCTTAGCCCGCCAGGGAGTTGGAGATACGCAGTATTTT
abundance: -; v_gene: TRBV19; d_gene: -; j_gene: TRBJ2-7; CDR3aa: CATATPAEQYF; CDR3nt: TGTGCCACCGCGACCCCCGCGGAGCAGTACTTC
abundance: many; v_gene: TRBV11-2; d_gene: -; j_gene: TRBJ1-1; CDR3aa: CASSLPPMNTEAFF; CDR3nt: TGTGCCAGCAGCCTTCCGCCCATGAACACTGAAGCTTTCTTT
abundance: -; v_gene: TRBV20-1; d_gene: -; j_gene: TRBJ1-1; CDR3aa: CSVPWFPEAFF; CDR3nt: TGCAGTGTCCCCTGGTTCCCTGAAGCTTTCTTT
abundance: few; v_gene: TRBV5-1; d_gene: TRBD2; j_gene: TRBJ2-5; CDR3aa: CASSLKLAGGLQETQYF; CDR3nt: TGCGCCAGCAGCTTGAAACTAGCGGGAGGTCTCCAAGAGACCCAGTACTTC
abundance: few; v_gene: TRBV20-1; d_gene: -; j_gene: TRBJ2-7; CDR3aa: CSAGGDYPYEQYF; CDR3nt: TGCAGTGCGGGCGGAGATTACCCCTACGAGCAGTACTTC
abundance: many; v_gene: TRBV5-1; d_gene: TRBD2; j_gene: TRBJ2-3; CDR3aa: CASSKTSGRVDTQYF; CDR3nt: TGCGCCAGCAGCAAGACTAGCGGGAGAGTAGATACGCAGTATTTT
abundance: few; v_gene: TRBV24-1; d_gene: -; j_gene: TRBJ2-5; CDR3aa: CATSDSARETQYF; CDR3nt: TGTGCCACCAGTGATTCGGCCAGAGAGACCCAGTACTTC
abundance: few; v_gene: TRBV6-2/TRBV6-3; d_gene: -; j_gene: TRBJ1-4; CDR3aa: CASRFTGSEKLFF; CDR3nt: TGTGCCAGCAGGTTTACCGGGTCTGAAAAACTGTTTTTT
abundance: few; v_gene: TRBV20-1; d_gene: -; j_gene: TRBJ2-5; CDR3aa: CSAVRAQETQYF; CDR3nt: TGCAGTGCGGTGAGGGCCCAAGAGACCCAGTACTTC
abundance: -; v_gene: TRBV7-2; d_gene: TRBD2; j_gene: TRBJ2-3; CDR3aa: CASSSSAGEPDTQYF; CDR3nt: TGTGCCAGCAGCTCCTCCGCGGGAGAACCAGATACGCAGTATTTT
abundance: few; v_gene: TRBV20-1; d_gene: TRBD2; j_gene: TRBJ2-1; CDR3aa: CSASGRADEQFF; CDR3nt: TGCAGTGCTAGTGGGAGGGCCGATGAGCAGTTCTTC
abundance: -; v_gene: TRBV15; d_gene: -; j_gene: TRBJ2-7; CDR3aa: CATSRDRDGLYEQYF; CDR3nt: TGTGCCACCAGCAGAGATCGGGACGGCCTCTACGAGCAGTACTTC